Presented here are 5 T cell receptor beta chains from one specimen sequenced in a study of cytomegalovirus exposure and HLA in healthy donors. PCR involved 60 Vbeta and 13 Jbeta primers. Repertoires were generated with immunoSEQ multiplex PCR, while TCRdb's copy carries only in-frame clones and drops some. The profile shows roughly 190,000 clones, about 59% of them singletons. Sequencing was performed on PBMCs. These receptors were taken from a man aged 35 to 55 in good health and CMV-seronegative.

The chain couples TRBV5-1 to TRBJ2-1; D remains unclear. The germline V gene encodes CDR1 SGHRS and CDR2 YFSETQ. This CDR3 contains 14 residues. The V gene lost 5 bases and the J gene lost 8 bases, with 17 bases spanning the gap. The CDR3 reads CASRPGPVPDEQFF. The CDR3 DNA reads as TGCGCCAGCAGACCGGGTCCAGTGCCGGATGAGCAGTTCTTC.

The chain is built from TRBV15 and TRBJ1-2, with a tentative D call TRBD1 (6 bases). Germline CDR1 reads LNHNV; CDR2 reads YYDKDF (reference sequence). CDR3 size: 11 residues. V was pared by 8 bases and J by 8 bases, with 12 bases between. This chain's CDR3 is CATGTTGGYTF. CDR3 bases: TGTGCCACCGGGACAACGGGAGGCTACACCTTC.

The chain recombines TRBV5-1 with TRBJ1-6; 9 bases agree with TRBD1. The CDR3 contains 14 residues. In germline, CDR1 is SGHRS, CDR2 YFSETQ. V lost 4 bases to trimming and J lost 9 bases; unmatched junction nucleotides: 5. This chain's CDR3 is CASSPWTGASPLHF. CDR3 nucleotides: TGCGCCAGCAGCCCATGGACAGGGGCTTCACCCCTCCACTTT.

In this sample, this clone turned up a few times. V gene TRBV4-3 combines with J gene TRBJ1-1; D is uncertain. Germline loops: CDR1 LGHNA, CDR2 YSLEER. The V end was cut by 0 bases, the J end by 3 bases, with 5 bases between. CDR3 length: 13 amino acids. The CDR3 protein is CASSQDIYTEAFF. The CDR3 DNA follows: TGCGCCAGCAGCCAAGATATTTACACTGAAGCTTTCTTT.

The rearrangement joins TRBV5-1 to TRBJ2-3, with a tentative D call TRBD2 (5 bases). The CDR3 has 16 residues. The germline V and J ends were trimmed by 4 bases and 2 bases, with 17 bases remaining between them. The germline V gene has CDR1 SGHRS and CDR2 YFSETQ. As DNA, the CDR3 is TGCGCCAGCAGCGAGGAGGTGGAGCGGACCACAGATACGCAGTATTTT. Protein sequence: CASSEEVERTTDTQYF.